In this sample, the clone carrying this TCR beta chain turned up many times. TCRdb used MiXCR to reprocess the 5' RACE reads, holding one entry per CDR3 protein. The repertoire holds about 25,000 distinct CDR3 sequences, with 6% as singletons. The data stem from a study of spatial heterogeneity in lung cancer. Noted time point: blood at routine non-recurrence follow-up after resection. Whole RNA was taken from tumor, nontumor lung or frozen PBMC; it was then sequenced unsorted. Trimming cost V 1 base and J 6 bases, with 9 bases left between them. The CDR3 has 13 residues. Looked up from germline, CDR1 is SGHTA and CDR2 is FQGNSA.

The sample was PBMCs, taken at follow-up. The clonotype was recovered from a male donor with early-stage non-small cell lung cancer. The chain carries TRBV7-2 and TRBJ1-1, with D unresolved. CDR3 in amino acids: CASSLVGFSEAFF. The CDR3 nucleotides read TGTGCCAGCAGCTTAGTAGGCTTCTCTGAAGCTTTCTTT.